Below are 18 T cell receptor beta chains sequenced from a single sample in a study of CD8 T cells in Susac syndrome. RNA in amounts of roughly 0.5 to 1 ug was reverse transcribed with random hexamers. A single record per CDR3 protein comes from TCRdb applying MiXCR to the immunoSEQ multiplex PCR reads. The sample has tens of thousands of distinct CDR3 sequences; 90% to 95% are singletons. Sequencing was performed on CD8+ T cells from PBMCs. The receptors derive from a human donor with multiple sclerosis.

The chain uses TRBV2 and TRBJ2-7, with unresolved D. Trimming removed 6 bases from V and 6 bases from J, with 12 bases in between. The germline CDR1 and CDR2 sequences are SNHLY and FYNNEI. The CDR3 runs to 12 residues. The CDR3 nucleotides read TGTGCCAGCAGCCCTGGAGTCGTCGAGCAGTACTTC. This codes for CASSPGVVEQYF.

This clonotype was seen a single time. The V call is TRBV28, the J call TRBJ2-2; D ambiguous. Trimming removed 4 bases at V and 4 bases at J, with 7 bases between. Germline V gene lookup returns CDR1 MDHEN and CDR2 SYDVKM. CDR3 length equals 13 residues. CDR3: CASSSRSTGELFF. CDR3 in DNA: TGTGCCAGCAGTTCTAGGAGCACCGGGGAGCTGTTTTTT.

The V gene is TRBV12-3 or TRBV12-4, the J gene TRBJ2-4; TRBD2 might be the D (6 bases). The CDR3 consists of 13 residues. The V end was cut by 3 bases, the J end by 7 bases, with 10 bases between. The chain's CDR3 is CASSFFRGNIQYF. CDR3 coding DNA: TGTGCCAGCAGTTTCTTTCGGGGGAACATTCAGTACTTC.

The chain carries TRBV20-1 and TRBJ1-2; D ambiguous. V lost 3 bases and J 6 bases, leaving 2 bases between the germline ends. The CDR3 has 9 residues. Germline V gives CDR1 DFQATT, CDR2 SNEGSKA (reference sequence). CDR3 amino acids: CSASNGYTF. In DNA form, the CDR3 reads TGCAGTGCTAGCAATGGCTACACCTTC.

V is TRBV27 and J is TRBJ1-4, with 9 positions matching TRBD1. The CDR3 contains 17 residues. The V gene's germline CDR1 is MNHEY and CDR2 SMNVEV (reference sequence). The trim removed 2 bases at V and 5 bases at J, leaving 9 bases unmatched. The CDR3, as DNA: TGTGCCAGCAGTTTAGATGGGACAGGGCTGTGGAATGAAAAACTGTTTTTT. As protein: CASSLDGTGLWNEKLFF. The whole variable domain, filled in from reference TRBV27 and TRBJ1-4, reads EAQVTQNPRYLITVTGKKLTVTCSQNMNHEYMSWYRQDPGLGLRQIYYSMNVEVTDKGDVPEGYKVSRKEKRNFPLILESPSPNQTSLYFCASSLDGTGLWNEKLFFGSGTQLSVL.

V usage is TRBV7-2 and J usage is TRBJ2-3; 8 nucleotides align to TRBD2. Germline loops: CDR1 SGHTA, CDR2 FQGNSA. The CDR3 length is 15 residues. The trim removed 1 base at V and 5 bases at J, leaving 5 bases unmatched. The CDR3: CASSLERESGDTQYF. The DNA of the CDR3 is TGTGCCAGCAGCTTAGAGCGGGAGAGTGGAGATACGCAGTATTTT.

This clonotype was detected only a few times. The chain couples TRBV6-2 or TRBV6-3 to TRBJ2-5; no reliable D call. The CDR3 has 14 amino acids. V was cut by 4 bases and J by 1 base, with 10 bases left in between. The germline V gene encodes CDR1 MNHEY and CDR2 SVGEGT. The CDR3 coding sequence is TGTGCCAGCAGTTCCTCGGGCAGCCAAGAGACCCAGTACTTC. Encoded protein: CASSSSGSQETQYF.

The V and J genes are TRBV28 and TRBJ1-5; 7 bases are shared with TRBD1. The length of the CDR3 is 14 residues. Germline loops: CDR1 MDHEN, CDR2 SYDVKM. Unmatched junction bases numbered 3, after V lost 7 bases and J lost 0 bases. The CDR3 protein is CASTTGYSNQPQHF. Written as DNA, the CDR3 is TGTGCCAGCACGACAGGGTATAGCAATCAGCCCCAGCATTTT.

Here the CDR3 DNA reads TGTGCCAGCAGCCCCAGATGGAGCGGGAGCTCCTACGAGCAGTACTTC. Translating gives CASSPRWSGSSYEQYF. The chain couples TRBV3-1 to TRBJ2-7, with TRBD2 identical over 8 bases. V trimming: 4 bases; J trimming: 0 bases; junction bases outside the gene matches: 8. CDR1 and CDR2 (germline): LGHDT, YNNKEL (reference sequence). This CDR3 has 16 residues.

CDR3 nucleotide sequence: TGTGCCAGCAGCGTAGATGCAGGGGGCTACGAGCAGTACTTC. Translated, it gives CASSVDAGGYEQYF. The chain couples TRBV9 to TRBJ2-7; the match to TRBD1 covers 7 bases. Trimming cost V 0 bases and J 3 bases; bases outside gene matches: 3. The CDR3 consists of 14 residues. Germline loops: CDR1 SGDLS, CDR2 YYNGEE.

The rearrangement links TRBV6-1 to TRBJ1-2; D gene unclear. Trimming shortened V by 5 bases and J by 3 bases, and 25 bases separated the two germline ends. CDR3 length: 18 residues. Germline V gene data show CDR1 as MNHNS and CDR2 as SASEGT. This CDR3 is CASSPSAIQSPQDYGYTF. In DNA form, the CDR3 reads TGTGCCAGCAGTCCTTCAGCCATTCAAAGCCCTCAGGACTATGGCTACACCTTC.

The chain combines TRBV4-3 with TRBJ2-7; tentative D call: TRBD2 (6 bases). V was shortened by 0 bases and J by 5 bases, with 14 bases between the two germline ends. The CDR3 is made up of 15 amino acids. Germline lookup yields CDR1 LGHNA and CDR2 YSLEER. The CDR3 region has the DNA TGCGCCAGCAGCCAAGAAGGAGGGGTGGCCCACGAGCAGTACTTC. Its protein product is CASSQEGGVAHEQYF.

This clonotype was counted a single time. The chain links TRBV10-3 to TRBJ2-3, with unresolved D. The CDR3 contains 14 residues. V was clipped by 5 bases and J by 1 base, with 10 bases between them. Per germline, CDR1 ENHRY and CDR2 SYGVKD. The CDR3 bases are TGTGCCATCAGTTCTCTCCGAGGCACAGATACGCAGTATTTT. Translation: CAISSLRGTDTQYF.

This clonotype was found once. The J gene is TRBJ2-1, the V gene TRBV4-1, with D maybe TRBD2 (5 bases). This CDR3 has 15 amino acids. Looked up from germline, CDR1 is MGHRA and CDR2 is YSYEKL. Trimming removed 2 bases from V and 6 bases from J, with 14 bases in between. CDR3 sequence reads: CASSQLTPGVNEQFF. The CDR3 coding sequence is TGCGCCAGCAGCCAACTGACCCCCGGGGTCAATGAGCAGTTCTTC.

J is TRBJ1-2 and V is TRBV7-9; no clear D gene. The CDR3 contains 16 residues. V shed 5 bases and J shed 1 base, with 17 bases lying between them. From germline, CDR1 is SEHNR and CDR2 FQNEAQ (reference sequence). The CDR3 coding sequence is TGTGCCAGCAGCCCCCCCATCTTGTCGGATAACTATGGCTACACCTTC. Residues: CASSPPILSDNYGYTF. The variable domain in full, completed from reference TRBV7-9 and TRBJ1-2, reads DTGVSQNPRHKITKRGQNVTFRCDPISEHNRLYWYRQTLGQGPEFLTYFQNEAQLEKSRLLSDRFSAERPKGSFSTLEIQRTEQGDSAMYLCASSPPILSDNYGYTFGSGTRLTVV.

The table lists this clonotype with a count of one. The chain employs TRBV9 and TRBJ1-2; D is ambiguous. V was cut by 0 bases and J by 1 base, with 13 bases left in between. The germline CDR1 and CDR2 sequences are SGDLS and YYNGEE. CDR3 length equals 16 residues. The CDR3 loop is CASSVGGMARNYGYTF. Written as DNA, the CDR3 is TGTGCCAGCAGCGTAGGGGGTATGGCCCGTAACTATGGCTACACCTTC.

This clonotype was seen once. The chain employs TRBV5-1 and TRBJ2-1; weak D call: TRBD2 (6 bases). Germline CDR1 and CDR2: SGHRS and YFSETQ. With 6 bases removed from V and 5 bases from J, the gap between germline ends came to 24 bases. This CDR3 comprises 17 residues. The CDR3, as DNA: TGCGCCAGCAACTCTTTAGGCGAGGGACTCCTTAACAATGAGCAGTTCTTC. This translates into CASNSLGEGLLNNEQFF.

The V call is TRBV12-3 or TRBV12-4, the J call TRBJ2-4; D is perhaps TRBD2 (5 bases). The CDR3 covers 13 residues. Trimming took 4 bases from V and 9 from J, leaving 13 bases between them. The CDR3 DNA reads TGTGCCAGCAGTTCGGGTCCACGGGGCATTCAGTACTTC. Amino acid sequence: CASSSGPRGIQYF.